Listed below are T cell receptor beta chains from one sample, sequenced in a study of cytomegalovirus exposure and HLA in healthy donors. Sequenced by immunoSEQ multiplex PCR; TCRdb stores in-frame clones only, minus some. The sample gives about 120,000 clones, over 75% of which show up once; 1.5% is in the top ten. The sequencing sample was made of PBMCs. These receptor sequences come from a woman aged 18-29 years in good health and CMV-seronegative. The CDR3 runs from the conserved cysteine through the conserved F or W. The D gene is left open where the match is weak. A clone size is listed for some rows: how often the clone was seen (once, few, many), or a class if it is expanded.

CDR3 DNA	CDR3 protein	D gene	J gene	V gene	clone size
TGCGCCAGCAGCCAAGATCAGAGACACCTGCCCGAAGCTTTCTTT	CASSQDQRHLPEAFF	NA	TRBJ1-1	TRBV4-1	NA
TGTGCCAGCAGTGAAGCTTGGGACAGTTTCACCGGGGAGCTGTTTTTT	CASSEAWDSFTGELFF	TRBD1	TRBJ2-2	TRBV6-1	NA
TGTGCCACCAGCGCAAGGAGGGAGCCCCCTCAGCCCCAGCATTTT	CATSARREPPQPQHF	NA	TRBJ1-5	TRBV15	NA
TGTGCCAGCAGTTTACGTGGACAGGGGTCTAACTATGGCTACACCTTC	CASSLRGQGSNYGYTF	TRBD1	TRBJ1-2	TRBV27	NA
TGTGCCAGCAGTGAAGGTGGCACCCCGCGGGACGAGCAGTACTTC	CASSEGGTPRDEQYF	NA	TRBJ2-7	TRBV6-1	NA
TGTGCCAGTAGTATAACCAGTAGCCCTGTCTACGAGCAGTACTTC	CASSITSSPVYEQYF	NA	TRBJ2-7	TRBV19	NA
TGTGCTAGTGGTTTGAGGCGGGATGTGGGGCTACACTCGTGGGGCTACACCTTC	CASGLRRDVGLHSWGYTF	NA	TRBJ1-2	TRBV12-5	NA
TGCGCCAGCAGCTTGAGCGATGAGCAGTTCTTC	CASSLSDEQFF	NA	TRBJ2-1	TRBV5-1	NA
TGTGCCAGCAGTGACGAAGCGGGGAAGCATTCACCCCTCCACTTT	CASSDEAGKHSPLHF	NA	TRBJ1-6	TRBV6-4	few
TGTGCCAGTAGTATTCGCCTTCACCGGGAAGCTTTCTTT	CASSIRLHREAFF	NA	TRBJ1-1	TRBV19	NA
TGTGCCAGCAGTACGCAGGGCTCTGGGGCCAACGTCCTGACTTTC	CASSTQGSGANVLTF	NA	TRBJ2-6	TRBV6-1	NA
TGCGCCAGCAGCTTCCAGGGTTCGAACACTGAAGCTTTCTTT	CASSFQGSNTEAFF	NA	TRBJ1-1	TRBV5-1	NA
TGTGCCAGCAGCCTGTCGGCTGGGACAGCTGAAACGTCGCCCCAGCATTTT	CASSLSAGTAETSPQHF	TRBD1	TRBJ1-5	TRBV7-9	NA
TGTGCCAGCTCACCGGGACAGGGGATATTTGAGCAGTTCTTC	CASSPGQGIFEQFF	TRBD1	TRBJ2-1	TRBV18	NA
TGTGCCAGCAGCCCGGGACTAGCGGGCCTCAATGAGCAGTTCTTC	CASSPGLAGLNEQFF	TRBD2	TRBJ2-1	TRBV7-9	few
TGCGCCAGCAGCCCGGACAGGGATCCAGATACGCAGTATTTT	CASSPDRDPDTQYF	TRBD1	TRBJ2-3	TRBV5-1	NA
TGTGCCAGCAGCTTGGAGACAGCTAGCACAGATACGCAGTATTTT	CASSLETASTDTQYF	NA	TRBJ2-3	TRBV5-4	NA
TGCAGCGTTATACCCCGGACAGCCCGGGTCACTGAAGCTTTCTTT	CSVIPRTARVTEAFF	NA	TRBJ1-1	TRBV29-1	NA
TGTGCCAGCAGCTTTGGCGGGGGGGCAGATACGCAGTATTTT	CASSFGGGADTQYF	TRBD2	TRBJ2-3	TRBV7-9	NA
TGTGCCAGCAAGGTCGGCGGGGGGGGGTCGAATGAGCAGTTCTTC	CASKVGGGGSNEQFF	TRBD2	TRBJ2-1	TRBV11-3	once
TGTGCCAGCAGTTACAGAGGGATCACTGAAGCTTTCTTT	CASSYRGITEAFF	NA	TRBJ1-1	TRBV6-5	once
TGTGCCAGCAGCTTGGACAGGGGGAACACTGAAGCTTTCTTT	CASSLDRGNTEAFF	TRBD1	TRBJ1-1	TRBV5-4	few
TGTGCCAGCAAAAAAGACGGTTGGGGCGACAATGAGCAGTTCTTC	CASKKDGWGDNEQFF	NA	TRBJ2-1	TRBV6-6	NA
TGTGCCAGCTCACCCGCGGCCTACGAGCAGTACTTC	CASSPAAYEQYF	NA	TRBJ2-7	TRBV18	NA
TGTGCCAGCAGCCCTGACGGGGGGGCGAATCAGCCCCAGCATTTT	CASSPDGGANQPQHF	NA	TRBJ1-5	TRBV6-5	NA
TGTGCCAGCAGCGTGTCGAGCGGGGTCTCCTACGAGCAGTACTTC	CASSVSSGVSYEQYF	TRBD2	TRBJ2-7	TRBV9	NA
TGTGCCAGCAGTTCCTGGGACAACACAGCCAAAGCTTTCTTT	CASSSWDNTAKAFF	NA	TRBJ1-1	TRBV6-5	NA
TGTGCCAGCAGCTTGACTAGCCCGGGGGGTACGCAGTATTTT	CASSLTSPGGTQYF	TRBD2	TRBJ2-3	TRBV7-9	NA
TGTGCCAGCAGCTCTAGCGGGAGGTCCTACAATGAGCAGTTCTTC	CASSSSGRSYNEQFF	TRBD2	TRBJ2-1	TRBV13	NA
TGTGCCAGTAGTGACGGGGGGCGAGGCAATCAGCCCCAGCATTTT	CASSDGGRGNQPQHF	NA	TRBJ1-5	TRBV19	NA
TGCGCCAGCAGCCAGCGACAGGGGAACACTGAAGCTTTCTTT	CASSQRQGNTEAFF	TRBD1	TRBJ1-1	TRBV4-1	NA
TGTGCCATTGGGACAGGGTATTTGAAGGGCTACACCTTC	CAIGTGYLKGYTF	TRBD1	TRBJ1-2	TRBV6-1	NA
TGTGCCAGTAGTATAGTATTGGCCAAAAACACTGAAGCTTTCTTT	CASSIVLAKNTEAFF	NA	TRBJ1-1	TRBV19	few
TGTGCCAGCAGCGCCTCAGCGGGGGGATACACAGATACGCAGTATTTT	CASSASAGGYTDTQYF	TRBD2	TRBJ2-3	TRBV5-4	NA
TGTGCCAGCAGTGAAATAATCGGGTATGAGCAGTTCTTC	CASSEIIGYEQFF	NA	TRBJ2-1	TRBV6-4	few
TGTGCCAGCAGCTTAGACGCGGGGACTGGGGAGCTGTTTTTT	CASSLDAGTGELFF	NA	TRBJ2-2	TRBV7-9	NA
TGTGCCAGCACCTGGGGGACTAGCTCCCCCGGGGAGCTGTTTTTT	CASTWGTSSPGELFF	TRBD2	TRBJ2-2	TRBV27	NA
TGCGCCAGCAGTGATCGACAGGGGGCTATAGATACGCAGTATTTT	CASSDRQGAIDTQYF	TRBD1	TRBJ2-3	TRBV10-1	NA
TGTGCCAGCAAAGATCCAATGCAGGGGGCTTCTGATGAAGCTTTCTTT	CASKDPMQGASDEAFF	TRBD1	TRBJ1-1	TRBV7-9	NA
TGCGCCAGCAGCTTGAATCCGGGGTTAGGGGAGACCCAGTACTTC	CASSLNPGLGETQYF	NA	TRBJ2-5	TRBV5-1	NA
TGTGCCAGTAGTTTACCGGCTAGCGGGAGGAGAGTTGGGGGTGAGCAGTTCTTC	CASSLPASGRRVGGEQFF	TRBD2	TRBJ2-1	TRBV19	NA
TGCGCCAGCAGTGATCTCCGGAATTCACCCCTCCACTTT	CASSDLRNSPLHF	NA	TRBJ1-6	TRBV10-1	NA
TGTGCCAGCAGCGCACAGACAAACACTGAAGCTTTCTTT	CASSAQTNTEAFF	NA	TRBJ1-1	TRBV9	NA
TGTGCCAGCAGCTTACAGGGAAATGGGCAGCCCCAGCATTTT	CASSLQGNGQPQHF	NA	TRBJ1-5	TRBV7-3	once
TGCGCCAGCAGCTTGGAACGGGGTGATACGCAGTATTTT	CASSLERGDTQYF	NA	TRBJ2-3	TRBV5-1	few
TGTGCCAGCAGCTTAGGCCTGACGGGGGAGCAGTACTTC	CASSLGLTGEQYF	NA	TRBJ2-7	TRBV11-2	NA
TGTGCCAGCAGCCCTAGCTCCTTCTTCTGGGCCAACGGCCTGACTTTC	CASSPSSFFWANGLTF	NA	TRBJ2-6	TRBV13	NA
TGTGCCAGCAGTCTAGCAGATACGCAGTATTTT	CASSLADTQYF	NA	TRBJ2-3	TRBV6-5	NA
TGCAGCGTTGGAGGGGGCACTGAAGCTTTCTTT	CSVGGGTEAFF	NA	TRBJ1-1	TRBV29-1	NA
TGCGCCAGCAGCTTTGAGGGGGTTACCTACAATGAGCAGTTCTTC	CASSFEGVTYNEQFF	NA	TRBJ2-1	TRBV5-1	NA
TGTGCCAGCAGGAGAGAGACAGCGACTAATGAAAAACTGTTTTTT	CASRRETATNEKLFF	NA	TRBJ1-4	TRBV6-5	NA
TGTGCCAGCAGCTCCGGGACTAGCACCGATACGCAGTATTTT	CASSSGTSTDTQYF	TRBD2	TRBJ2-3	TRBV7-8	once
TGTGCCAGCAGCTTAGTTAAAATTGAGAGCGAGCAGTACTTC	CASSLVKIESEQYF	NA	TRBJ2-7	TRBV11-2	NA
TGCGCCAGCAGTGAGGCAGGGGGTTCCGGGGAGCTGTTTTTT	CASSEAGGSGELFF	TRBD1	TRBJ2-2	TRBV10-1	few
TGTGCCAGCAGCTCAGAAGAGAGGACAGGGGACTATGGCTACACCTTC	CASSSEERTGDYGYTF	TRBD1	TRBJ1-2	TRBV7-9	NA
TGCGCCAGCAGCCTAGGGACAGGGGAAACAGATACGCAGTATTTT	CASSLGTGETDTQYF	TRBD1	TRBJ2-3	TRBV4-3	few
TGTGCCAGCAGCCTCGGGACTGGGAATGAAAAACTGTTTTTT	CASSLGTGNEKLFF	NA	TRBJ1-4	TRBV7-9	NA